Shown below are 7 T cell receptor beta chains from a single sample sequenced in a study of human T cells and chemical hapten exposure. TCRdb called the RACE reads again in MiXCR, with one record for every CDR3 protein. Here the sample spans about 380,000 distinct CDR3 sequences, under 6.5% being singletons. Documented time point: patch test 2, 6 weeks after DPC sensitization. The treatment here: therapeutic diphenylcyclopropenone sensitization with weekly scalp DPC. Material: whole blood, obtained in connection with sensitization to the hapten diphenylcyclopropenone (DPC). The receptors stem from a woman in her late teens or twenties with alopecia areata. Some clones in this sample may be carry-over from other donors' samples.

A note on this clonotype: A much larger clonotype is one base distant, so this may be a read error. The rearrangement joins TRBV6-5 to TRBJ1-2; possibly TRBD1 for D (5 bases). Per the germline V gene, CDR1 is MNHEY and CDR2 is SVGAGI. The CDR3 has 13 residues. Trimming stripped 6 bases from V and 4 bases from J, with 12 bases between. The CDR3 DNA reads TGTGCCAGCAGCCCGACAGAAGGCTATGGCTACACCTTC. This sequence encodes CASSPTEGYGYTF.

This clonotype appeared many times. DNA for the CDR3: TGTGCCAGCAGCAGGACGGGACTCTCTGGAAACACCATATATTTT. Translating gives CASSRTGLSGNTIYF. V is TRBV6-5 and J is TRBJ1-3; D may be TRBD1 (5 bases). Germline CDR1 and CDR2: MNHEY and SVGAGI. V was shortened by 6 bases and J by 0 bases, with 12 bases between the two germline ends. The CDR3 runs 15 residues.

The rearrangement uses TRBV25-1 and TRBJ1-4; 8 bases are shared with TRBD1. V lost 3 bases to trimming and J lost 6 bases; unmatched junction nucleotides: 3. The CDR3 extends over 14 amino acids. Germline V gene lookup returns CDR1 MGHDK and CDR2 SYGVNS. Written as DNA, the CDR3 is TGTGCCAGCAGTGAGACAGGGGTTCATGAAAAACTGTTTTTT. Translated: CASSETGVHEKLFF.

V is TRBV7-2 and J is TRBJ2-3, with D perhaps TRBD2 (6 bases). CDR3 length: 16 amino acids. The V and J ends lost 6 bases and 6 bases respectively, with 22 bases between them. Germline V gives CDR1 SGHTA, CDR2 FQGNSA. The CDR3 is CASRGNGGLTIDTQYF. The CDR3 region has the DNA TGTGCCAGCAGGGGGAACGGGGGACTGACAATTGATACGCAGTATTTT.

The sample holds many counts of this clonotype. V usage is TRBV10-3 and J usage is TRBJ1-2; weak D call: TRBD1 (5 bases). The length of the CDR3 is 11 residues. The germline V gene encodes CDR1 ENHRY and CDR2 SYGVKD. V was clipped by 10 bases and J by 8 bases, with 14 bases between them. The CDR3 DNA sequence: TGTGCCACCAGGGTGGACGGAGGCTACACCTTC. It specifies CATRVDGGYTF.

This clonotype was observed many times. This chain links TRBV6-2 or TRBV6-3 with TRBJ2-1, with TRBD2 identical over 7 bases. The CDR3 has 14 residues. CDR1 MNHEY and CDR2 SVGEGT come from the germline V gene. The ends lost 5 bases at V and 2 bases at J; junction bases unmatched: 3. The CDR3 here is CASSQGTTYNEQFF. CDR3 in DNA: TGTGCCAGCAGTCAAGGGACTACCTACAATGAGCAGTTCTTC.

Ten or more counts support this clonotype. The chain carries TRBV29-1 and TRBJ1-3; D unresolved. The CDR3 totals 14 residues. The germline V gene has CDR1 SQVTM and CDR2 ANQGSEA. The germline V and J ends were trimmed by 3 bases and 0 bases, with 9 bases remaining between them. CDR3: CSVDRESSGNTIYF. CDR3 coding DNA: TGCAGCGTTGACAGAGAAAGCTCTGGAAACACCATATATTTT. Filled out from reference TRBV29-1 and TRBJ1-3, the complete variable domain reads SAVISQKPSRDICQRGTSLTIQCQVDSQVTMMFWYRQQPGQSLTLIATANQGSEATYESGFVIDKFPISRPNLTFSTLTVSNMSPEDSSIYLCSVDRESSGNTIYFGEGSWLTVV.